This record looks at one T cell receptor beta chain sequence and its context. The antigen remains undetermined. PCR primers comprised 60 Vbeta and 13 Jbeta primers. Original processing methods: Later, some 79 million unique TCR beta chains were counted in an analysis, and approximately 10 million of them were shared. Measured with immunoSEQ multiplex PCR; TCRdb has only the in-frame clones, and not every one. That table furnishes V, J and clone size, whereas the DNA furnished D and trimming. The sample shows more than 100,000 clones, more than 70% of them seen only once. The CDR3 has 18 residues. In germline, CDR1 is LGHNA, CDR2 YNFKEQ. With 1 base clipped from V and 3 bases from J, the junction kept 10 bases outside the gene matches. This sample is drawn from a study of cytomegalovirus exposure and HLA in healthy donors. Broader study findings: Follow-up analysis found HLA locus-dependent TCR association rates, highest for DRB1 and lowest for HLA-C. When the data were analyzed later, several of the most significant clusters appeared to be linked to common viral pathogens.

This sequence originates from a man aged 45-65 years in good health and CMV-seronegative. V is TRBV4-2 and J is TRBJ2-2, with TRBD1 identical over 8 bases. Material: PBMCs. The CDR3 DNA reads as TGTGCCAGCAGCCAAGCCCTCCTGGCAGGGGGCGACACCGGGGAGCTGTTTTTT. Translated: CASSQALLAGGDTGELFF.